This is a list of T cell receptor beta chains from one sample in a study of cytomegalovirus exposure and HLA in healthy donors. Repertoires were generated with immunoSEQ multiplex PCR, while TCRdb's copy carries only in-frame clones and drops some. The sample lists about 360,000 clones, 86% occurring once. Sequencing input: PBMCs. The receptors were gathered from a woman in her late teens or twenties in good health and CMV-seronegative. Both conserved end residues are part of each CDR3. D genes are given only for firm matches. Size is stated for part of the rows, as once, few or many counts, or as a class when the clone is expanded.

len: 10; j_gene: TRBJ2-7; v_gene: TRBV6-5; abundance: -; d_gene: -; CDR3aa: CASSLYEQYF; CDR3nt: TGTGCCAGCAGCCTCTACGAGCAGTACTTC
len: 13; j_gene: TRBJ1-1; v_gene: TRBV19; abundance: -; d_gene: -; CDR3aa: CASRPRLNTEAFF; CDR3nt: TGTGCCAGTAGGCCTAGATTAAACACTGAAGCTTTCTTT
len: 14; j_gene: TRBJ2-3; v_gene: TRBV11-3; abundance: once; d_gene: -; CDR3aa: CASSFDRDTDTQYF; CDR3nt: TGTGCCAGCAGCTTTGACAGAGACACAGATACGCAGTATTTT
len: 14; j_gene: TRBJ1-2; v_gene: TRBV6-1; abundance: -; d_gene: TRBD1; CDR3aa: CASSEYRGRNGYTF; CDR3nt: TGTGCCAGCAGTGAATACAGGGGGCGGAATGGCTACACCTTC
len: 17; j_gene: TRBJ2-2; v_gene: TRBV7-3; abundance: -; d_gene: -; CDR3aa: CASSLTLSLLGPGELFF; CDR3nt: TGTGCCAGCAGCTTAACGTTAAGCCTATTGGGCCCTGGGGAGCTGTTTTTT
len: 16; j_gene: TRBJ2-7; v_gene: TRBV7-6; abundance: -; d_gene: TRBD1; CDR3aa: CASSSVTGINPHEQYF; CDR3nt: TGTGCCAGCAGCTCCGTGACAGGGATAAACCCCCACGAGCAGTACTTC
len: 13; j_gene: TRBJ1-2; v_gene: TRBV6-5; abundance: -; d_gene: -; CDR3aa: CAVKPGVNYGYTF; CDR3nt: TGTGCTGTAAAGCCGGGGGTAAATTATGGCTACACCTTC
len: 14; j_gene: TRBJ2-7; v_gene: TRBV27; abundance: -; d_gene: TRBD1; CDR3aa: CASSLGQGSYEQYF; CDR3nt: TGTGCCAGCAGTTTGGGACAGGGAAGCTACGAGCAGTACTTC
len: 13; j_gene: TRBJ2-6; v_gene: TRBV29-1; abundance: -; d_gene: -; CDR3aa: CSVGGPGANVLTF; CDR3nt: TGCAGCGTTGGGGGCCCTGGGGCCAACGTCCTGACTTTC
len: 20; j_gene: TRBJ1-1; v_gene: TRBV28; abundance: -; d_gene: TRBD1; CDR3aa: CAIKTIILRRDRELNTEAFF; CDR3nt: TGTGCCATCAAAACAATCATACTCAGAAGGGACAGGGAGCTGAACACTGAAGCTTTCTTT
len: 12; j_gene: TRBJ1-1; v_gene: TRBV2; abundance: -; d_gene: -; CDR3aa: CARQGVVTEAFF; CDR3nt: TGTGCCAGACAGGGAGTAGTCACTGAAGCTTTCTTT
len: 14; j_gene: TRBJ1-2; v_gene: TRBV27; abundance: -; d_gene: -; CDR3aa: CASSLGAGRYGYTF; CDR3nt: TGTGCCAGCAGTTTGGGGGCAGGGCGATATGGCTACACCTTC
len: 15; j_gene: TRBJ1-3; v_gene: TRBV5-1; abundance: -; d_gene: TRBD1; CDR3aa: CASSYTGQGRNTIYF; CDR3nt: TGCGCCAGCAGTTATACGGGACAGGGGAGAAACACCATATATTTT
len: 15; j_gene: TRBJ1-1; v_gene: TRBV7-3; abundance: -; d_gene: TRBD1; CDR3aa: CASSFVGGSSTEAFF; CDR3nt: TGTGCCAGCAGCTTCGTAGGGGGCTCTAGCACTGAAGCTTTCTTT
len: 14; j_gene: TRBJ1-4; v_gene: TRBV30; abundance: once; d_gene: TRBD1; CDR3aa: CAWRGQGRGEKLFF; CDR3nt: TGTGCCTGGAGAGGACAGGGGAGAGGGGAAAAACTGTTTTTT
len: 17; j_gene: TRBJ1-5; v_gene: TRBV28; abundance: -; d_gene: TRBD1; CDR3aa: CASTLDRGRVSNQPQHF; CDR3nt: TGTGCCAGCACGCTGGACAGGGGGCGTGTAAGCAATCAGCCCCAGCATTTT
len: 16; j_gene: TRBJ2-3; v_gene: TRBV7-7; abundance: once; d_gene: TRBD2; CDR3aa: CASSLLAGGTVDTQYF; CDR3nt: TGTGCCAGCAGCTTACTAGCGGGGGGGACGGTGGATACGCAGTATTTT
len: 12; j_gene: TRBJ2-7; v_gene: TRBV2; abundance: once; d_gene: -; CDR3aa: CASTRRAGEQYF; CDR3nt: TGTGCCAGCACCCGGAGGGCAGGCGAGCAGTACTTC
len: 15; j_gene: TRBJ2-2; v_gene: TRBV7-9; abundance: -; d_gene: -; CDR3aa: CASSGVGVKGGELFF; CDR3nt: TGTGCCAGCAGCGGAGTCGGGGTAAAGGGCGGGGAGCTGTTTTTT
len: 15; j_gene: TRBJ2-2; v_gene: TRBV28; abundance: once; d_gene: TRBD2; CDR3aa: CASQTSGGYTGELFF; CDR3nt: TGTGCCAGCCAAACTAGCGGGGGATACACCGGGGAGCTGTTTTTT
len: 16; j_gene: TRBJ2-1; v_gene: TRBV18; abundance: -; d_gene: -; CDR3aa: CASSPGRSGSYNEQFF; CDR3nt: TGTGCCAGCTCACCCGGAAGGAGTGGGTCCTACAATGAGCAGTTCTTC
len: 12; j_gene: TRBJ1-1; v_gene: TRBV28; abundance: once; d_gene: -; CDR3aa: CATGGGNTEAFF; CDR3nt: TGTGCCACCGGGGGTGGGAACACTGAAGCTTTCTTT
len: 12; j_gene: TRBJ2-7; v_gene: TRBV7-9; abundance: -; d_gene: -; CDR3aa: CASTNGGPEQYF; CDR3nt: TGTGCCAGCACCAACGGGGGGCCGGAGCAGTACTTC
len: 15; j_gene: TRBJ2-1; v_gene: TRBV5-1; abundance: few; d_gene: TRBD1; CDR3aa: CASSLESGGYNEQFF; CDR3nt: TGCGCCAGCAGCTTGGAGTCAGGGGGCTACAATGAGCAGTTCTTC
len: 13; j_gene: TRBJ2-5; v_gene: TRBV5-6; abundance: once; d_gene: -; CDR3aa: CASSSSGGETQYF; CDR3nt: TGTGCCAGCAGCTCGTCAGGAGGAGAGACCCAGTACTTC
len: 16; j_gene: TRBJ2-5; v_gene: TRBV7-9; abundance: -; d_gene: TRBD2; CDR3aa: CASSETSGAFQETQYF; CDR3nt: TGTGCCAGCAGCGAGACTAGCGGGGCCTTCCAAGAGACCCAGTACTTC
len: 16; j_gene: TRBJ2-3; v_gene: TRBV4-1; abundance: -; d_gene: -; CDR3aa: CASSHNTGYMTDTQYF; CDR3nt: TGCGCCAGCAGCCACAATACAGGGTATATGACAGATACGCAGTATTTT
len: 14; j_gene: TRBJ1-5; v_gene: TRBV30; abundance: -; d_gene: TRBD1; CDR3aa: CAWTLGQGNQPQHF; CDR3nt: TGTGCCTGGACCCTGGGACAGGGCAATCAGCCCCAGCATTTT
len: 14; j_gene: TRBJ2-7; v_gene: TRBV7-2; abundance: once; d_gene: -; CDR3aa: CASSSFRDNYEQYF; CDR3nt: TGTGCCAGCAGCTCATTCCGGGACAACTACGAGCAGTACTTC
len: 15; j_gene: TRBJ1-5; v_gene: TRBV4-2; abundance: once; d_gene: -; CDR3aa: CASSQDLRGNQPQHF; CDR3nt: TGTGCCAGCAGCCAAGATTTGCGAGGGAACCAGCCCCAGCATTTT
len: 13; j_gene: TRBJ1-5; v_gene: TRBV2; abundance: few; d_gene: -; CDR3aa: CASLRNLGQPQHF; CDR3nt: TGTGCCAGTCTGAGGAATTTGGGTCAGCCCCAGCATTTT
len: 15; j_gene: TRBJ1-5; v_gene: TRBV23-1; abundance: -; d_gene: -; CDR3aa: CASTPAGARNQPQHF; CDR3nt: TGCGCCAGCACCCCCGCGGGGGCCCGAAATCAGCCCCAGCATTTT
len: 14; j_gene: TRBJ2-1; v_gene: TRBV14; abundance: -; d_gene: -; CDR3aa: CASSRNLRGNEQFF; CDR3nt: TGTGCCAGCAGCCGAAACCTTCGGGGGAATGAGCAGTTCTTC